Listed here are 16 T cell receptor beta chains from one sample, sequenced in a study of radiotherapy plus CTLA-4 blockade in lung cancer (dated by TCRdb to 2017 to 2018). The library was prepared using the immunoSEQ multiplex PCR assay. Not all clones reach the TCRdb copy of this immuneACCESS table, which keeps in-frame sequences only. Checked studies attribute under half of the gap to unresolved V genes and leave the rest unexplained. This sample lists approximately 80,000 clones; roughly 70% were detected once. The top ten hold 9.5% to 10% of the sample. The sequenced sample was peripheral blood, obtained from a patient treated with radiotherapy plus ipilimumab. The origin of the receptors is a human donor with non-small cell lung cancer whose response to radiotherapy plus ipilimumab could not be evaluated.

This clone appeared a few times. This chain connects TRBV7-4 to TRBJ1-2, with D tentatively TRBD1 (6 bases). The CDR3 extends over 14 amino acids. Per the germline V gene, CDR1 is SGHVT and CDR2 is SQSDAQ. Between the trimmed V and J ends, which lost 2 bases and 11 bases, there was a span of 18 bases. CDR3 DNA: TGTGCCAGCAGCTTAAACAGGGCCTCCGGAGTGTACACCTTC. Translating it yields CASSLNRASGVYTF.

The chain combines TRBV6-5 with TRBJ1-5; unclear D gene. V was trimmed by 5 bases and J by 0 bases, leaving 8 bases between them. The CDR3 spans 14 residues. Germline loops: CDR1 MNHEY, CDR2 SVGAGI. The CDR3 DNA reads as TGTGCCAGCAGTAGGACTTTTAGCAATCAGCCCCAGCATTTT. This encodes CASSRTFSNQPQHF.

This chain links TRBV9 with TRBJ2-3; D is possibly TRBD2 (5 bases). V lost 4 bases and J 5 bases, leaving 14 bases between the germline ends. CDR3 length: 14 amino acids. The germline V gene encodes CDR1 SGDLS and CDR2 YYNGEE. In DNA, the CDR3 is TGTGCCAGCAGCCCCGGGGTAATTGAAGATACGCAGTATTTT. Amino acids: CASSPGVIEDTQYF.

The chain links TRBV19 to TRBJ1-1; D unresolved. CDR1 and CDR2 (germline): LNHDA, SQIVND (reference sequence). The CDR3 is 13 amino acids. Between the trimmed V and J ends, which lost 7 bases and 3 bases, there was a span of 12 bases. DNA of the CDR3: TGTGCCAGTACAGACCCGGGTGACACTGAAGCTTTCTTT. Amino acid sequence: CASTDPGDTEAFF.

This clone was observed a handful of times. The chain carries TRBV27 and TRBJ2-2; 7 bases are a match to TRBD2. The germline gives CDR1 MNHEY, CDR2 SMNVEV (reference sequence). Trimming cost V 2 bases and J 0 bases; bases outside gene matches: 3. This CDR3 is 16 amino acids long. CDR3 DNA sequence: TGTGCCAGCAGTTTAGTGGGGGGGTCGAACACCGGGGAGCTGTTTTTT. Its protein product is CASSLVGGSNTGELFF.

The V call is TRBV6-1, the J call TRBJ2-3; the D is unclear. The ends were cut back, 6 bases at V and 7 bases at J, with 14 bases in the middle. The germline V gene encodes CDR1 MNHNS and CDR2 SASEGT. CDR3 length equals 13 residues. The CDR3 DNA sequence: TGTGCCAGCAGGGCAGGCACCCCGTATACGCAGTATTTT. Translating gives CASRAGTPYTQYF.

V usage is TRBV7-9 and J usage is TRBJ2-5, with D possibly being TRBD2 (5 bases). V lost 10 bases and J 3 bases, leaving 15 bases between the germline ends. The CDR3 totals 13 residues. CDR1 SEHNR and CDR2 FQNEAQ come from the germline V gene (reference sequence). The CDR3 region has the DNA TGTGCCAACCCTCGGAGGAACAAAGAGACCCAGTACTTC. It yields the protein CANPRRNKETQYF. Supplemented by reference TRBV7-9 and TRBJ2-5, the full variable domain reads DTGVSQNPRHKITKRGQNVTFRCDPISEHNRLYWYRQTLGQGPEFLTYFQNEAQLEKSRLLSDRFSAERPKGSFSTLEIQRTEQGDSAMYLCANPRRNKETQYFGPGTRLLVL.

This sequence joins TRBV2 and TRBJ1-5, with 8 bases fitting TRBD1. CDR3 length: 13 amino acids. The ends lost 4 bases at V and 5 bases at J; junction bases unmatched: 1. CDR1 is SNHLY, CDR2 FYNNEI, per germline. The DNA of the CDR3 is TGTGCCAGCAGTGTGGACAGGGATCAGCCCCAGCATTTT. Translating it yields CASSVDRDQPQHF.

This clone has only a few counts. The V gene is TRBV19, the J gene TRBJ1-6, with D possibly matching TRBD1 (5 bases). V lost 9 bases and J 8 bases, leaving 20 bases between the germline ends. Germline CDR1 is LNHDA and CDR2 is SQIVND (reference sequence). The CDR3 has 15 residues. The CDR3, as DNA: TGTGCCAGCAAGCTACAGGTATCGGCGTATTCACCCCTCCACTTT. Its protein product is CASKLQVSAYSPLHF.

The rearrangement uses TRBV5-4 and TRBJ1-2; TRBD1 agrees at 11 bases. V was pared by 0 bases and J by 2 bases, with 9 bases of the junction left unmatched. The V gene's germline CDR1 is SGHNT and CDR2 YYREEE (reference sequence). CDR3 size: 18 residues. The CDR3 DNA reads TGTGCCAGCAGCTTGGGAGGGGGACAGGGGGTAGAAAACTATGGCTACACCTTC. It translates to CASSLGGGQGVENYGYTF. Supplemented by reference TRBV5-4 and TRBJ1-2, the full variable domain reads ETGVTQSPTHLIKTRGQQVTLRCSSQSGHNTVSWYQQALGQGPQFIFQYYREEENGRGNFPPRFSGLQFPNYSSELNVNALELDDSALYLCASSLGGGQGVENYGYTFGSGTRLTVV.

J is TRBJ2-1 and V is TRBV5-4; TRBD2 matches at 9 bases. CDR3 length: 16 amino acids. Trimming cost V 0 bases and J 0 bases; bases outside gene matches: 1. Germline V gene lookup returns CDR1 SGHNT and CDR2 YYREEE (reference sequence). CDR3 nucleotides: TGTGCCAGCAGCTTGGATAGCGGGAGCTCCTACAATGAGCAGTTCTTC. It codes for CASSLDSGSSYNEQFF.

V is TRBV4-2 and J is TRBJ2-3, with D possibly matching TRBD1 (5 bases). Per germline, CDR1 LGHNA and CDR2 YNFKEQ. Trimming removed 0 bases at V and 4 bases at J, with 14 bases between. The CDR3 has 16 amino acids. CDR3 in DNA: TGTGCCAGCAGCCAAGATCTCCCAGGGAAAGCAGATACGCAGTATTTT. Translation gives CASSQDLPGKADTQYF.

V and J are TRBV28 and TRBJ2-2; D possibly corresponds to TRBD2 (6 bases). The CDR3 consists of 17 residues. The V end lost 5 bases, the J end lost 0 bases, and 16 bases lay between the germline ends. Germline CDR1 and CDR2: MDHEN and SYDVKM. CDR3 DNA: TGTGCCAGCAGTCTACTGGGACTTTTCGCGAACACCGGGGAGCTGTTTTTT. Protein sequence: CASSLLGLFANTGELFF.

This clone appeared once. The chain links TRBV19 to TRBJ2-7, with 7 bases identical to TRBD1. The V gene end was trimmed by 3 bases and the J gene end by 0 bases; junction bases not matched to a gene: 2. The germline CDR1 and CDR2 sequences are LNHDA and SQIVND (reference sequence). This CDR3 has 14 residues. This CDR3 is CASSMGQSSYEQYF. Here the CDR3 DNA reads TGTGCCAGTAGTATGGGACAGAGCTCCTACGAGCAGTACTTC.

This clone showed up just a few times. CDR3 in amino acids: CASSLEPSHSYGYTF. CDR3 bases: TGCGCCAGCAGCTTGGAACCCTCCCACTCCTATGGCTACACCTTC. The chain has TRBV5-1 and TRBJ1-2; D not certain. Germline V gene lookup returns CDR1 SGHRS and CDR2 YFSETQ. This CDR3 region has 15 residues. The ends were cut back, 0 bases at V and 4 bases at J, with 13 bases in the middle.

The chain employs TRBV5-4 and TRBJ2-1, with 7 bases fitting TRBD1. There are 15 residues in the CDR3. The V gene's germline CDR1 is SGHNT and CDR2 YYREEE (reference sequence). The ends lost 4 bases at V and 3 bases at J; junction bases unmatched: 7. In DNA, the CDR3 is TGTGCCAGCAGCCTGAGGACAGGTAACTACAATGAGCAGTTCTTC. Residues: CASSLRTGNYNEQFF.